The 18 T cell receptor beta chains below were found in one sample sequenced in a study of T cell repertoires in cytomegalovirus infection. TCRdb re-called the reads with MiXCR, one entry per CDR3 protein. The sample has roughly 570,000 distinct CDR3 sequences, approximately 40% seen once. These TCRs are of unknown antigen specificity. The source was cultured PBMCs, collected from culture after CMV antigen stimulation. The receptor source for this set is a human donor in good health (CMV status not recorded). Some clones in this sample may be carry-over from other donors' samples.

The V and J genes are TRBV27 and TRBJ1-5; D gene uncertain. This CDR3 spans 15 amino acids. Trimming pared 10 bases from V and 2 bases from J, leaving 18 bases between. The germline gives CDR1 MNHEY, CDR2 SMNVEV (reference sequence). CDR3 amino acids: CATRKDPLRNQPQHF. For the CDR3, the DNA is TGTGCCACCCGAAAGGACCCCCTCCGCAATCAGCCCCAGCATTTT.

This clonotype was seen many times. The rearrangement links TRBV7-8 to TRBJ2-5, with TRBD1 identical over 7 bases. Trimming removed 5 bases from V and 1 base from J; junction bases left unmatched: 7. CDR3 length equals 15 residues. Germline values: CDR1 SGHVS, CDR2 FQNEAQ. CDR3 amino acids: CASSRTGQIQETQYF. The CDR3 bases are TGTGCCAGCAGCAGGACGGGACAGATCCAAGAGACCCAGTACTTC.

The CDR3 DNA follows: TGCGCCAGCAAGTCGGGATCGGCCGGAAACACCATATATTTT. Translating gives CASKSGSAGNTIYF. The chain is built from TRBV4-1 and TRBJ1-3; D remains ambiguous. Germline CDR1 is MGHRA and CDR2 is YSYEKL. CDR3 size: 14 residues. V was pared by 7 bases and J by 4 bases, with 14 bases between.

In this sample, this clonotype turned up a few times. The J gene is TRBJ2-1, the V gene TRBV7-4; 9 bases match TRBD2. Trimming at V came to 5 bases and at J to 6 bases, leaving 11 bases not matched to a gene. The CDR3 consists of 16 residues. Germline values: CDR1 SGHVT, CDR2 SQSDAQ. Written as DNA, the CDR3 is TGTGCCAGCAGCCCGAACATAGCGGGAGTGTCCAATGAGCAGTTCTTC. Translating it yields CASSPNIAGVSNEQFF.

The genes are TRBV6-1 and TRBJ2-7; a weak D match, TRBD2 (5 bases). CDR1 and CDR2 (germline): MNHNS, SASEGT. The CDR3 covers 13 residues. Trimming removed 6 bases from V and 4 bases from J, with 13 bases in between. The CDR3 DNA follows: TGTGCCAGCAGGGCCGGGATACTTTACGAGCAGTACTTC. This sequence encodes CASRAGILYEQYF.

The genes are TRBV10-2 and TRBJ2-7, with D uncertain. This CDR3 region has 14 residues. Germline CDR1 and CDR2: WSHSY and SAAADI. The ends were cut back, 3 bases at V and 5 bases at J, with 14 bases in the middle. CDR3 sequence (DNA): TGCGCCAGCAGTGAATCTACAAAGGCTGACGAGCAGTACTTC. Protein: CASSESTKADEQYF.

The sample holds a few counts of this clonotype. The genes are TRBV7-2 and TRBJ2-2; the D gene could be TRBD1 or TRBD2 (5 bases each). Germline CDR1 SGHTA, CDR2 FQGNSA. CDR3 length: 14 residues. Trimming removed 5 bases at V and 3 bases at J, with 10 bases between. The CDR3 coding sequence is TGTGCCAGCAGCCCCGGGACCCACACCGGGGAGCTGTTTTTT. It yields the protein CASSPGTHTGELFF. Based on the CDR3 plus reference TRBV7-2 and TRBJ2-2, the full variable domain is GAGVSQSPSNKVTEKGKDVELRCDPISGHTALYWYRQSLGQGLEFLIYFQGNSAPDKSGLPSDRFSAERTGGSVSTLTIQRTQQEDSAVYLCASSPGTHTGELFFGEGSRLTVL.

The genes are TRBV2 and TRBJ2-1; D is undetermined. Per germline, CDR1 SNHLY and CDR2 FYNNEI. The CDR3 runs to 13 residues. The germline V and J ends were trimmed by 4 bases and 8 bases, with 12 bases remaining between them. CDR3 coding DNA: TGTGCCAGCAGTGCAGAACTTACCGATGAGCAGTTCTTC. Translating it yields CASSAELTDEQFF.

This clonotype was counted ten times or more. The V and J genes are TRBV7-2 and TRBJ2-2; TRBD2 agrees at 10 bases. CDR3 length equals 15 residues. Germline CDR1 is SGHTA and CDR2 is FQGNSA. V lost 2 bases, J lost 5 bases, and 2 bases stayed unmatched. The CDR3 reads CASSLLAGVTGELFF. In DNA, the CDR3 is TGTGCCAGCAGCTTACTAGCGGGAGTTACCGGGGAGCTGTTTTTT.

This sequence joins TRBV11-2 and TRBJ1-6; maybe TRBD1 (5 bases). The CDR3 sequence is 16 residues long. The germline V gene encodes CDR1 SGHAT and CDR2 FQNNGV. Trimming shortened V by 1 base and J by 7 bases, and 14 bases separated the two germline ends. CDR3 in amino acids: CASSLGGRVENSPLHF. Written as DNA, the CDR3 is TGTGCCAGCAGCTTAGGTGGCAGGGTGGAGAATTCACCCCTCCACTTT.

This clonotype was counted between two and nine times. The genes are TRBV6-2 or TRBV6-3 and TRBJ2-1; 9 positions match TRBD2. The CDR3 extends over 15 amino acids. CDR1 is MNHEY, CDR2 SVGEGT, per germline. The V segment lost 2 bases and the J segment 5 bases; nucleotides outside the gene matches: 4. The CDR3 DNA sequence: TGTGCCAGCAGTTACGTTCCTAGCGGGAACAATGAGCAGTTCTTC. This gives the protein CASSYVPSGNNEQFF.

Here the CDR3 reads CASRSSGGDEQFF. CDR3 bases: TGTGCCAGTAGGTCTAGCGGTGGGGATGAGCAGTTCTTC. The chain couples TRBV19 to TRBJ2-1; TRBD2 aligns across 7 bases. CDR1 is LNHDA, CDR2 SQIVND, per germline (reference sequence). Germline trimming cut 6 bases from V and 8 bases from J; bases unmatched to any gene: 7. The CDR3 has 13 residues.

This clonotype was counted many times. J is TRBJ1-2 and V is TRBV7-2; 7 nucleotides line up with TRBD1. The J segment lost 7 bases and the V segment lost 5 bases, leaving 16 bases of the junction unmatched. The CDR3 length is 16 residues. Germline values: CDR1 SGHTA, CDR2 FQGNSA. CDR3 in amino acids: CASSKRPQGSLSGYTF. The CDR3 nucleotides read TGTGCCAGCAGCAAAAGACCACAGGGGTCCCTGTCTGGCTACACCTTC.

The chain employs TRBV12-3 or TRBV12-4 and TRBJ2-3; unclear D gene. The V and J ends lost 6 bases and 8 bases respectively, with 18 bases between them. This CDR3 region has 14 residues. The CDR3 reads CASSFHRTGGTQYF. CDR3 nucleotides: TGTGCCAGCAGCTTCCACCGCACTGGCGGTACGCAGTATTTT.

The CDR3 region is CASSHGLGAYNEQFF. CDR3 coding DNA: TGTGCCAGCAGTCACGGACTAGGGGCCTACAATGAGCAGTTCTTC. The chain joins TRBV6-2 or TRBV6-3 to TRBJ2-1; 7 bases match TRBD2. J gave up 2 bases and V 5 bases, and 6 bases lay outside the gene matches. The CDR3 covers 15 residues. Germline-derived CDR1 and CDR2 are MNHEY and SVGEGT.

This clonotype turned up a few times. This chain joins TRBV7-4 and TRBJ2-1; D is uncertain. The CDR3 is made up of 14 amino acids. V gave up 4 bases and J gave up 3 bases, with 10 bases separating them. Germline lookup yields CDR1 SGHVT and CDR2 SQSDAQ. For the CDR3, the DNA is TGTGCCAGCAGCTCCCCCCAGATCTACAATGAGCAGTTCTTC. Its translation: CASSSPQIYNEQFF.

This sequence joins TRBV7-2 and TRBJ2-1; possibly TRBD1 or TRBD2 for D (5 bases each). The CDR3 totals 13 residues. V dropped 4 bases and J dropped 5 bases, with 9 bases sitting between them. Germline loops: CDR1 SGHTA, CDR2 FQGNSA. Here the CDR3 DNA reads TGTGCCAGCAGCTGGGGGAGCCACAATGAGCAGTTCTTC. It is translated as CASSWGSHNEQFF. The full variable domain, with the rest looked up from reference TRBV7-2 and TRBJ2-1, is GAGVSQSPSNKVTEKGKDVELRCDPISGHTALYWYRQSLGQGLEFLIYFQGNSAPDKSGLPSDRFSAERTGGSVSTLTIQRTQQEDSAVYLCASSWGSHNEQFFGPGTRLTVL.

This clonotype appeared many times. J is TRBJ1-1 and V is TRBV7-2; D might be TRBD1 (6 bases). CDR3 size: 16 residues. V lost 3 bases, J lost 0 bases, and 14 bases lay in between. Looked up from germline, CDR1 is SGHTA and CDR2 is FQGNSA. For the CDR3, the DNA is TGTGCCAGCAGCTTTATAGGGGGTACTATGAACACTGAAGCTTTCTTT. This encodes CASSFIGGTMNTEAFF.